This entry lists 21 T cell receptor beta chains sequenced from one sample in a study of Ad26.COV2.S vaccination and SARS-CoV-2 variants. Only in-frame clones appear in the TCRdb table, and some are missing; sequencing was by immunoSEQ multiplex PCR. The sample lists roughly 100,000 clones, over 70% seen once, with roughly 17% in the top ten. Sequencing used peripheral blood, obtained after recovery from COVID-19. These receptor sequences come from a human donor who had recovered from COVID-19.

The V call is TRBV28, the J call TRBJ1-3; 7 nucleotides line up with TRBD1. V gave up 6 bases and J gave up 4 bases; unmatched junction bases: 9. Germline V gene lookup returns CDR1 MDHEN and CDR2 SYDVKM. This CDR3 spans 15 amino acids. The CDR3 sequence: CASSDGGGSGNTIYF. Here the CDR3 DNA reads TGTGCCAGCAGCGACGGAGGGGGCTCGGGAAACACCATATATTTT.

About this clone: The junction does not match germline at one end; this may be a read error. This chain connects TRBV2 to TRBJ1-4, with D unclear. The CDR3 covers 13 residues. Germline V CDR1 and CDR2: SNHLY, FYNNEI. CDR3 region: CASIQTSKEKLFF. CDR3 bases: TGTGCCAGCATACAGACGTCTAAGGAAAAACTGTTTTTT.

The chain combines TRBV19 with TRBJ2-1, with 10 bases fitting TRBD1. CDR1 LNHDA and CDR2 SQIVND come from the germline V gene (reference sequence). J was trimmed by 4 bases and V by 5 bases; bases with no gene match: 5. The CDR3 is 15 residues long. This CDR3 is CASSLGQGVYNEQFF. The CDR3 nucleotides are TGTGCCAGTAGTCTTGGACAGGGGGTATACAATGAGCAGTTCTTC.

The V gene is TRBV25-1, the J gene TRBJ1-2, with D possibly matching TRBD1 (6 bases). Germline V CDR1 and CDR2: MGHDK, SYGVNS. Trimming removed 4 bases from V and 5 bases from J, with 8 bases in between. This CDR3 spans 12 amino acids. In nucleotides, the CDR3 is TGTGCCAGCAGTGGGGACATTTATGGCTACACCTTC. Its translation is CASSGDIYGYTF.

The rearrangement uses TRBV27 and TRBJ2-2, with 9 bases fitting TRBD2. The CDR3 length is 14 residues. The V and J ends lost 7 bases and 4 bases, in that order; junction bases with no gene match: 4. Germline CDR1 MNHEY, CDR2 SMNVEV (reference sequence). Written as DNA, the CDR3 is TGTGCCAGCATTAGCGGGGGCAGCACCGGGGAGCTGTTTTTT. This codes for CASISGGSTGELFF.

This chain connects TRBV27 to TRBJ1-1; TRBD1 agrees at 7 bases. V lost 8 bases and J lost 6; bases outside the gene matches: 6. Germline V gene data show CDR1 as MNHEY and CDR2 as SMNVEV (reference sequence). This CDR3 is 12 amino acids long. In DNA form, the CDR3 reads TGTGCCAGCTCGGACAGGTTCGCTGAAGCTTTCTTT. Translating it yields CASSDRFAEAFF.

This clone was seen repeatedly, ten times or more. The chain recombines TRBV6-6 with TRBJ1-2; TRBD1 matches 7 bases. The CDR3 spans 14 residues. CDR1 MNHNY and CDR2 SVGAGI come from the germline V gene (reference sequence). V lost 6 bases and J lost 4; bases outside the gene matches: 8. Here the CDR3 DNA reads TGTGCCAGCAGCCAGACAGGGACTAGCTATGGCTACACCTTC. It is translated as CASSQTGTSYGYTF.

V gene TRBV28 combines with J gene TRBJ2-7; D is ambiguous. Trimming removed 2 bases from V and 4 bases from J, with 3 bases in between. Germline lookup yields CDR1 MDHEN and CDR2 SYDVKM. The CDR3 length is 11 residues. CDR3 DNA sequence: TGTGCCAGCAGTTTAGAGTACGAGCAGTACTTC. Protein: CASSLEYEQYF.

The chain recombines TRBV5-6 with TRBJ2-4; weak D call: TRBD1 (6 bases). Germline-derived CDR1 and CDR2 are SGHDT and YYEEEE. CDR3 length: 14 amino acids. V dropped 6 bases and J dropped 4 bases, with 14 bases sitting between them. CDR3 coding DNA: TGTGCCAGCAAGATCGGGCAGGGGAAAAACATTCAGTACTTC. Residues: CASKIGQGKNIQYF.

This clone has only one observation. This chain joins TRBV10-3 and TRBJ1-2; 7 bases are shared with TRBD1. Germline V CDR1 and CDR2: ENHRY, SYGVKD. CDR3 length: 14 residues. After removal of 10 bases from V and 2 bases from J, the junction contained 10 bases not matched to a gene. CDR3 nucleotide sequence: TGTGCCACAGAGGACAGGCCCCCCAACTATGGCTACACCTTC. Translated: CATEDRPPNYGYTF.

The gene calls are TRBV7-6 and TRBJ2-7; TRBD1 aligns across 10 bases. Germline assignment: CDR1 SGHVS and CDR2 FNYEAQ. The V and J ends lost 5 bases and 6 bases, in that order; junction bases with no gene match: 10. This CDR3 has 15 amino acids. CDR3 DNA: TGTGCCAGCAGCAATACCGGGACAGGGGAGGGCGAGCAGTACTTC. Amino acid sequence: CASSNTGTGEGEQYF.

The J gene is TRBJ1-4, the V gene TRBV30; perhaps TRBD1 as D (5 bases). Germline CDR1 is GTSNPN and CDR2 is SVGIG (reference sequence). The CDR3 consists of 14 residues. With 2 bases removed from V and 4 bases from J, the gap between germline ends came to 11 bases. In nucleotides, the CDR3 is TGTGCCTGGAGTCTGGAGGGACTTAATGAAAAACTGTTTTTT. Residues: CAWSLEGLNEKLFF.

This chain joins TRBV10-1 and TRBJ2-5, with a weak D call TRBD2 (6 bases). Trimming cost V 0 bases and J 2 bases, with 13 bases left between them. Germline CDR1 is WNHNN and CDR2 is SYGVQD (reference sequence). The CDR3 is 16 residues long. The CDR3: CASSESMVGGQETQYF. The CDR3, as DNA: TGCGCCAGCAGTGAGTCGATGGTGGGGGGACAAGAGACCCAGTACTTC.

This clone turned up a few times. This sequence joins TRBV28 and TRBJ2-5, with D possibly TRBD2 on 5 matching bases. V was cut by 4 bases and J by 9 bases, with 15 bases left in between. The CDR3 has 13 residues. CDR1 and CDR2 (germline): MDHEN, SYDVKM. This CDR3 reads CASSSQVVEAQYF. CDR3 bases: TGTGCCAGCAGTTCGCAGGTGGTGGAGGCCCAGTACTTC.

The chain carries TRBV28 and TRBJ2-5; a possible D gene is TRBD2 (6 bases). Germline CDR1 reads MDHEN; CDR2 reads SYDVKM. Trimming shortened V by 3 bases and J by 4 bases, and 9 bases separated the two germline ends. The CDR3 is 13 amino acids. The CDR3 here is CASSFRGGETQYF. The CDR3, as DNA: TGTGCCAGCAGTTTTAGGGGAGGAGAGACCCAGTACTTC.

This clone is a singleton in its sample. V usage is TRBV7-9 and J usage is TRBJ1-2; D gene uncertain. V lost 7 bases to trimming and J lost 2 bases, with 14 bases between them. CDR3 length equals 14 residues. The V gene's germline CDR1 is SEHNR and CDR2 FQNEAQ (reference sequence). The CDR3 spells CASTYSEENYGYTF. The CDR3 DNA reads TGTGCCAGCACCTATTCAGAGGAAAACTATGGCTACACCTTC.

V gene TRBV28 combines with J gene TRBJ2-6; D possibly corresponds to TRBD2 (5 bases). This CDR3 spans 14 amino acids. The V end lost 11 bases, the J end lost 0 bases, and 11 bases lay between the germline ends. The germline gives CDR1 MDHEN, CDR2 SYDVKM. CDR3 region: CAAAGGSGANVLTF. DNA of the CDR3: TGTGCCGCGGCGGGTGGCTCTGGGGCCAACGTCCTGACTTTC.

CDR3 coding DNA: TGCGCCAGCAGTGAGGAGGGAGGCACAGATACGCAGTATTTT. Encoded protein: CASSEEGGTDTQYF. V usage is TRBV10-1 and J usage is TRBJ2-3, with a possible D match to TRBD2 (5 bases). Trimming shortened V by 2 bases and J by 1 base, and 7 bases separated the two germline ends. Germline values: CDR1 WNHNN, CDR2 SYGVQD (reference sequence). The CDR3 totals 14 residues.

CDR3 DNA: TGTGCCAGCAGTCGCGCCGCGAATGAAAAACTGTTTTTT. It is translated as CASSRAANEKLFF. The chain recombines TRBV7-3 with TRBJ1-4; D remains ambiguous. Germline V gives CDR1 SGHTA, CDR2 FQGTGA. V was shortened by 6 bases and J by 5 bases, with 10 bases between the two germline ends. This CDR3 has 13 residues.

The chain employs TRBV3-1 (or the pseudogene TRBV3-2) and TRBJ2-7, with 10 bases aligning to TRBD1. The CDR3 totals 15 residues. V lost 4 bases, J lost 4 bases, and 7 bases stayed unmatched. From germline, CDR1 is LGHDT and CDR2 YNNKEL (reference sequence). The CDR3 DNA sequence: TGTGCCAGCAGCCCTCGGACAGGGGGTGTGTACGAGCAGTACTTC. It specifies CASSPRTGGVYEQYF.

The chain employs TRBV5-4 and TRBJ1-2; D unclear. The CDR3 runs to 12 residues. V gave up 3 bases and J gave up 6 bases, with 9 bases separating them. The germline V gene encodes CDR1 SGHNT and CDR2 YYREEE (reference sequence). In nucleotides, the CDR3 is TGTGCCAGCAGCTCGAGTGGTCATGGCTACACCTTC. Translating it yields CASSSSGHGYTF.